The clone carrying this T cell receptor (beta chain) was detected once. What it binds is unknown. This sample was included in a study of cytomegalovirus exposure and HLA in healthy donors. Findings and limits, study-wide: Published work reported that the classifier diagnosed cytomegalovirus status with high specificity and sensitivity. What was likely a sequencing artifact was a cluster of highly shared sequence variants. TCR beta chains numbering under 200 were designated cytomegalovirus-associated. Further analysis, carried out later, found HLA-associated TCR beta chains more clonally expanded than equally common other chains.

13 Jbeta primers and 60 Vbeta primers were used for the PCR. Clones were sequenced by immunoSEQ multiplex PCR, and TCRdb holds only the in-frame ones, with some missing. The table lists 45,000 to 55,000 clones, around 82% of them singletons. The CDR3 spans 17 residues. V dropped 0 bases and J dropped 3; count of bases not matched to a gene: 7. Germline-derived CDR1 and CDR2 are GTSNPN and SVGIG (reference sequence). The chain is built from TRBV30 and TRBJ2-7, with 14 bases identical to TRBD2. The source is a man aged 30 to 39 in good health and CMV-seropositive. Specimen: PBMCs. Here the CDR3 DNA reads TGTGCCTGGAGTGTACCCCGACTAGCGGGGGGGCTCTACGAGCAGTACTTC. It encodes CAWSVPRLAGGLYEQYF.